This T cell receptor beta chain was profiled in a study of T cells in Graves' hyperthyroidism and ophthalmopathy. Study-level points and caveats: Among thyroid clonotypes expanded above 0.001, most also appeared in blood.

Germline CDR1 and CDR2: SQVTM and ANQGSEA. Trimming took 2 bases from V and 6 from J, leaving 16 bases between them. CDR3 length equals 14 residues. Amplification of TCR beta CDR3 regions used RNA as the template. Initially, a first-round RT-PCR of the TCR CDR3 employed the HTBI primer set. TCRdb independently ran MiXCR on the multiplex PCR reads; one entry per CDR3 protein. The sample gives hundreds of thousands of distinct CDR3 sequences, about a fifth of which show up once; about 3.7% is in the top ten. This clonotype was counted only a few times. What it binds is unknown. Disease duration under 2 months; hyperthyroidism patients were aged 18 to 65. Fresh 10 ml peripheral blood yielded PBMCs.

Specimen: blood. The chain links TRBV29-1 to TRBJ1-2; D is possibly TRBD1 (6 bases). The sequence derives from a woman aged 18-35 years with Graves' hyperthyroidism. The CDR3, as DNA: TGCAGCGTTGAAATGACAGGCCCCGAGAATGGCTACACCTTC. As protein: CSVEMTGPENGYTF.